The sequence of this T cell receptor (beta chain) was determined in a study of identical twins (dated by TCRdb to about 2016). For the wider study: The study deep-sequenced TCR alpha and beta repertoires from monozygotic twins, unrelated adults of various ages and cord blood to test whether fetal clonotypes persist. To rule out contamination, the twin experiments were replicated at different times with different library preparation protocols. The paper as a whole reports these results and caveats: Abundant cord blood beta clonotypes carried fewer insertions; young adult naive repertoires showed a weaker similar trend, while memory repertoires showed none. Out-of-frame TCR alpha sharing in monozygotic twins was systematically underestimated by recombination models, whereas sharing between unrelated individuals was in agreement with the recombination models. A weaker excess of twin sharing was found in beta out-of-frame sequences because the signal-to-noise ratio was lowered by fewer shared sequences. Invariant T cells such as MAIT and iNKT could partly confound zero-insertion analyses, although diverse VJ usage argued against such confounding for most clonotypes. Out-of-frame TCR alpha sequences shared between twins showed an excess of low generation-probability sequences compared with coincidental sharing between unrelated individuals. Because the same donors could not be followed over many years, conclusions were based on cross-sectional statistical analysis.

The germline V gene supplies CDR1 SQVTM and CDR2 ANQGSEA. Clipping removes 3 bases from V and 4 bases from J, with 8 as the unmatched junction base count. The CDR3, from cysteine to phenylalanine, totals 16 residues. Solely the CDR3 DNA is kept, with 48 bases framed from the first base. The method was 5' RACE. The reads were generated on an Illumina HiSeq 2000. A universal primer binding site was added through template switching, and the final cDNA carried a unique molecular identifier so that TCR cDNA molecules could be counted accurately. First-strand cDNA for TCR alpha and beta chains was synthesized from specific primers in the conserved constant-segment region. Each cDNA library was double barcoded, with a SMART-Mk sample barcode plus Illumina barcodes, to control for contamination. TruSeq adapter sequences along with Illumina sample barcodes were introduced in two successive PCR steps. TCR alpha and beta cDNA libraries were sequenced on the Illumina HiSeq platform with custom primers. Concerning the study's data processing: MiGEC was used to process raw reads and extract unique molecular identifiers, and MiXCR was used to find CDR3 positions. Recombination models were inferred per individual with the repgenHMM and IGoR tools using an EM algorithm. Shared clonotype analysis was performed with the tcR package in R, normalizing sharing by the product of cloneset sizes. To study raw recombination free of thymic and clonal selection effects, out-of-frame nonproductive sequences were analyzed. In-frame beta chains were kept once TCRdb had trimmed the public reads at Q25 with fastp and called clones with MiXCR. Rows are combined by CDR3 protein, so each entry shows the most common genes and DNA. TCRdb assigned the V and J calls; the authors' analysis was not used. The table for this sample lists some 600,000 distinct CDR3 sequences; about 7.1% of them were counted only once. Together, the top ten hold approximately 1.5% of the sample.

Every donor in the study was a healthy Caucasian. The twin cohort comprised three pairs of female monozygotic twins, all aged roughly 18 to 30 years. The RNA used for TCR libraries was isolated from peripheral blood mononuclear cells. Concerning this clonotype itself: What antigen it recognizes has not been identified. The record has no base qualities; no much larger clone is one base away.

These data are also associated with another study on yellow fever vaccine responses in identical twins. That second publication adds: According to the authors, the vaccine-induced T cell response in identical twins seemed to be partly convergent and partly specific to each individual. Focusing on identical twins, the study followed the T cell clones that responded to the vaccine, and did so with precision.

In this chain, TRBV29-1 is recombined with TRBJ2-1, with 11 middle bases fitting TRBD2. The sequenced sample consisted of PBMCs. This receptor was taken from a woman between 18 and 29 years old in good health. CDR3 sequence: CSVDRASGGIYNEQFF. At the DNA level, the sequence is TGCAGCGTTGATAGGGCTAGCGGGGGGATATACAATGAGCAGTTCTTC.